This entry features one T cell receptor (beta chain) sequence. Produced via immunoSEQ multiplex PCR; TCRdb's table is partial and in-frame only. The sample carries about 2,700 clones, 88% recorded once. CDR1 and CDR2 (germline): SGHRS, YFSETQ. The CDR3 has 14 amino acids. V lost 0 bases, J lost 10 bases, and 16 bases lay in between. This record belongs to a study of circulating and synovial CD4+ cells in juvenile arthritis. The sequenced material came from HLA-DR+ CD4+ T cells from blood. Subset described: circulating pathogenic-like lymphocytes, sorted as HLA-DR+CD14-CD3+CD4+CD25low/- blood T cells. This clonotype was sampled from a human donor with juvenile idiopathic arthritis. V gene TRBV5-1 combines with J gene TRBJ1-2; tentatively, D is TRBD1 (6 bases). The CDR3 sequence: CASSLAAGARNYTF. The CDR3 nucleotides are TGCGCCAGCAGCTTGGCCGCGGGGGCGCGTAACTACACCTTC.